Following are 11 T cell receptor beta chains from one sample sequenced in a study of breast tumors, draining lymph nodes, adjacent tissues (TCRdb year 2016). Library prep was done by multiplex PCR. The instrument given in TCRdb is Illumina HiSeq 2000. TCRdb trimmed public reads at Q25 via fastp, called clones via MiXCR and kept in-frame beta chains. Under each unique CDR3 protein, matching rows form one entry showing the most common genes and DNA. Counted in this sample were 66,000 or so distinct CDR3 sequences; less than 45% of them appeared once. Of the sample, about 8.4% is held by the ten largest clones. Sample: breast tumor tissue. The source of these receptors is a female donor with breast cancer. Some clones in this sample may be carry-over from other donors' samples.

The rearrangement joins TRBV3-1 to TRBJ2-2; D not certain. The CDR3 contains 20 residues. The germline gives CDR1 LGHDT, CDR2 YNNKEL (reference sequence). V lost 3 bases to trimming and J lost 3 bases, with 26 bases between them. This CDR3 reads CASSHLMGRDRRRDTGELFF. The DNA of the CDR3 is TGTGCCAGCAGCCACTTAATGGGAAGAGACCGGAGAAGGGACACCGGGGAGCTGTTTTTT.

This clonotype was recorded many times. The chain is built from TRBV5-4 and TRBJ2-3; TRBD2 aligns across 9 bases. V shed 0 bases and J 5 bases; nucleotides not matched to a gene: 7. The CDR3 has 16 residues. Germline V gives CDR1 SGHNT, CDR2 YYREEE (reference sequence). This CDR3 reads CASSLGSRGGIDTQYF. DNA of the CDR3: TGTGCCAGCAGCTTGGGTTCGCGGGGGGGAATAGATACGCAGTATTTT.

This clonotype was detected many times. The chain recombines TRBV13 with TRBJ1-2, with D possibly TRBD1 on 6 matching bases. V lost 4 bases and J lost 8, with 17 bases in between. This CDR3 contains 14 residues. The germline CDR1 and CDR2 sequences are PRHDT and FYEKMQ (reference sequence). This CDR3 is CASSSRTEERGYTF. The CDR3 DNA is TGTGCCAGCAGCTCCCGGACAGAAGAGAGAGGCTACACCTTC.

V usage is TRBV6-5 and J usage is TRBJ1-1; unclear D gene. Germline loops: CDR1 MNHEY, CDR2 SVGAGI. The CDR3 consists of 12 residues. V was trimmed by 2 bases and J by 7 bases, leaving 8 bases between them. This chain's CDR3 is CASSYKDGEAFF. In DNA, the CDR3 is TGTGCCAGCAGTTACAAAGACGGTGAAGCTTTCTTT.

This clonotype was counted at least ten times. CDR3 region: CASLQGSTDTQYF. CDR3 coding DNA: TGTGCTAGCCTACAGGGGAGCACAGATACGCAGTATTTT. The chain is built from TRBV12-5 and TRBJ2-3; 7 positions match TRBD1. The CDR3 sequence is 13 residues long. V trimming: 9 bases; J trimming: 0 bases; junction bases outside the gene matches: 3. Looked up from germline, CDR1 is LGHNT and CDR2 is FRNRAP.

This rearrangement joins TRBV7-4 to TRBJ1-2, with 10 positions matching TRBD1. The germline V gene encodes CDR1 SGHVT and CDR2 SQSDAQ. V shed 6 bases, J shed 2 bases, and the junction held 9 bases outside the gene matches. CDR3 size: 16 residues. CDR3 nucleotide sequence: TGTGCCAGCAGGGGGACAGGGGTCCCCTTGAACTATGGCTACACCTTC. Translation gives CASRGTGVPLNYGYTF. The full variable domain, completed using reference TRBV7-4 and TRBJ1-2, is GAGVSQSPRYKVAKRGRDVALRCDSISGHVTLYWYRQTLGQGSEVLTYSQSDAQRDKSGRPSGRFSAERPERSVSTLKIQRTEQGDSAVYLCASRGTGVPLNYGYTFGSGTRLTVV.

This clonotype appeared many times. DNA of the CDR3: TGTGCCAGCAGCGCAGGGCCTGGGGCCAACGTCCTGACTTTC. Translation: CASSAGPGANVLTF. V usage is TRBV6-4 and J usage is TRBJ2-6, with D maybe TRBD1 (5 bases). Germline V gives CDR1 MRHNA, CDR2 SNTAGT. V gave up 6 bases and J gave up 2 bases, with 8 bases separating them. This CDR3 comprises 14 residues.

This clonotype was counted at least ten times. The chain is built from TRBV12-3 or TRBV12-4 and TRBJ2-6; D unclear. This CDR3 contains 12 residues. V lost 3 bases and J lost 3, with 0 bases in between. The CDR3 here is CASSFGANVLTF. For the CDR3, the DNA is TGTGCCAGCAGTTTTGGGGCCAACGTCCTGACTTTC.

The CDR3 nucleotides are TGCAGTGCCCGGGGACTAGCGGGGCCCACAGATACGCAGTATTTT. This translates into CSARGLAGPTDTQYF. This chain connects TRBV20-1 to TRBJ2-3, with 13 bases identical to TRBD2. This CDR3 is built from 15 residues. V lost 6 bases to trimming and J lost 2 bases; unmatched junction nucleotides: 5. Germline V lookup: CDR1 DFQATT, CDR2 SNEGSKA (reference sequence).

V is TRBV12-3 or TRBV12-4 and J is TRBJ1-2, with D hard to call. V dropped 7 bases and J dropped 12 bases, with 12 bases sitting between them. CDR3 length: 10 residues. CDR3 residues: CASKLYGNTF. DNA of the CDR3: TGTGCCAGCAAACTCTATGGAAACACCTTC.

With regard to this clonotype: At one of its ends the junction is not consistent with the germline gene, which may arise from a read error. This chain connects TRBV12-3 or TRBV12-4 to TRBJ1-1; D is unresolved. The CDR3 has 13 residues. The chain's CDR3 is CASSLFRNTEASF. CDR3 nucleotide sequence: TGTGCCAGCAGTTTGTTTCGGAACACTGAAGCTTCCTTT.